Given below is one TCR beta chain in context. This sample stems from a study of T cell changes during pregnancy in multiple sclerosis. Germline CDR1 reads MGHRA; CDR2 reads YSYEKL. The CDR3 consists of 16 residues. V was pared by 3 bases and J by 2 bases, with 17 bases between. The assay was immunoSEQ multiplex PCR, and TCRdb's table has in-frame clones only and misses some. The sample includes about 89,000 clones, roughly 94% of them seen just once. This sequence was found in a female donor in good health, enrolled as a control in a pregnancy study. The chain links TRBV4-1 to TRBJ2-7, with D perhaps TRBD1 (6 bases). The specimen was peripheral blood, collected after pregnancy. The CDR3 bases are TGCGCCAGCAGCCAGTTACCCGGGACACTTACCTACGAGCAGTACTTC. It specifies CASSQLPGTLTYEQYF.